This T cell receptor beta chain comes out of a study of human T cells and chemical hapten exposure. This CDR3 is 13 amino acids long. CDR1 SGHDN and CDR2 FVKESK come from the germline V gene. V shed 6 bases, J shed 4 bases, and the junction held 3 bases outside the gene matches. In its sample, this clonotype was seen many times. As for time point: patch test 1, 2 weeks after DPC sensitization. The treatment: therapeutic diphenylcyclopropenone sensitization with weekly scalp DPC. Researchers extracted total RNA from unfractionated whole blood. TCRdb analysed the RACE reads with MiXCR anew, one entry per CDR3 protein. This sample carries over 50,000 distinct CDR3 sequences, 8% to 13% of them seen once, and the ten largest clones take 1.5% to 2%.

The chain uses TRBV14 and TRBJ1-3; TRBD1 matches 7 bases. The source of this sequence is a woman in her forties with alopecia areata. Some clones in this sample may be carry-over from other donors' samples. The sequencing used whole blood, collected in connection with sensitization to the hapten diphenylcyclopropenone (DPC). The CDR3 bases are TGTGCCAGCAGTCTGACAGGGGGAAACACCATATATTTT. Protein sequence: CASSLTGGNTIYF.